Below, one T cell receptor (beta chain) is given with its context. Its specificity is unknown. This sample was taken from a study of cytomegalovirus exposure and HLA in healthy donors. Study-wide findings and caveats: Listed as cytomegalovirus-associated were about 160 TCR beta chains. In a later analysis, CMV-associated beta chains were mostly HLA-associated, it appeared.

The germline gives CDR1 SGHVS, CDR2 FQNEAQ. Trimming cost V 5 bases and J 3 bases; bases outside gene matches: 6. The CDR3 has 15 amino acids. The PCR contained 60 Vbeta and 13 Jbeta primers. Method: immunoSEQ multiplex PCR; TCRdb's copy keeps in-frame clones and lacks some. The sample has about 98,000 clones, around 80% seen once; the top ten hold 10% to 11%. The V and J genes are TRBV7-8 and TRBJ1-3; 8 nucleotides match TRBD1. The sequenced sample consisted of PBMCs. This sequence originates from a man younger than 30 in good health and CMV-seropositive. The CDR3 here is CASSRQGRRGNTIYF. In DNA form, the CDR3 reads TGTGCCAGCAGCCGACAGGGGAGGCGTGGAAACACCATATATTTT.